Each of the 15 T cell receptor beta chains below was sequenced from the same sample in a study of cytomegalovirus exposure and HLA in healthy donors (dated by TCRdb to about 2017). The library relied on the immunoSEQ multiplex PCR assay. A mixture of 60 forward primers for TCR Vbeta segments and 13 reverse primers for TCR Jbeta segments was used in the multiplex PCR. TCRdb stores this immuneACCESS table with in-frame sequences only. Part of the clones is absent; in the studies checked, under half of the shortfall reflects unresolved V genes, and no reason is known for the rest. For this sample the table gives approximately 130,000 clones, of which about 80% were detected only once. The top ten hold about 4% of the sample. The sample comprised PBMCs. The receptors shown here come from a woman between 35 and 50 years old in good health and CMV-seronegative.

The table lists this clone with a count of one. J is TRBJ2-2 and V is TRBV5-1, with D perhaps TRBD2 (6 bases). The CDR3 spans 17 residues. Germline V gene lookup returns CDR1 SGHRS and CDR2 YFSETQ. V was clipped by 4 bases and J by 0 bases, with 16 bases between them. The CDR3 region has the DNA TGCGCCAGCAGCCTAACGGTACCGGGAGCGAACACCGGGGAGCTGTTTTTT. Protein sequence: CASSLTVPGANTGELFF.

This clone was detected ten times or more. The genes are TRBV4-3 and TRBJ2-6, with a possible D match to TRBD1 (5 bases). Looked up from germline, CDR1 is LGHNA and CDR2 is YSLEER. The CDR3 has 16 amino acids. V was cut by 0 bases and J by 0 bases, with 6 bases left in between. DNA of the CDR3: TGCGCCAGCAGCCAAGACGACAGCTCTGGGGCCAACGTCCTGACTTTC. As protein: CASSQDDSSGANVLTF.

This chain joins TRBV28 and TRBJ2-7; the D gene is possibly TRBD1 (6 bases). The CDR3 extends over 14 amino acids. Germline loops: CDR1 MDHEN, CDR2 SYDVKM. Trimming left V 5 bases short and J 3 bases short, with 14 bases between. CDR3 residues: CASSDLDRLYEQYF. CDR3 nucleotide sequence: TGTGCCAGCAGTGACCTGGACAGACTCTACGAGCAGTACTTC.

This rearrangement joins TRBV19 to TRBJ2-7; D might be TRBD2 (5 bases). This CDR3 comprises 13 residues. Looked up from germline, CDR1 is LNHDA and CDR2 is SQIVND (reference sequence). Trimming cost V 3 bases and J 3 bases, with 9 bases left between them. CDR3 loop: CASSIGVDYEQYF. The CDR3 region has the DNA TGTGCCAGTAGTATCGGGGTGGACTACGAGCAGTACTTC.

The CDR3 DNA reads TGCGCCAGCAGCCAGGGGCGGCGTGGCGGGGAGCTGTTTTTT. As protein: CASSQGRRGGELFF. The gene calls are TRBV4-3 and TRBJ2-2, with D possibly being TRBD1 (5 bases). CDR3 length equals 14 residues. Trimming took 3 bases from V and 7 from J, leaving 12 bases between them. CDR1 and CDR2 from the germline V gene are LGHNA and YSLEER.

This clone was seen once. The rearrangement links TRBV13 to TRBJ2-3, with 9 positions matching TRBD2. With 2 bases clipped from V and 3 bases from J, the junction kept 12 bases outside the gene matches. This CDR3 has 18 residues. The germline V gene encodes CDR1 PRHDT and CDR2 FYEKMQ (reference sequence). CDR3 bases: TGTGCCAGCAGCTTAATTATGCGGGGGGGCCTGAGGACAGATACGCAGTATTTT. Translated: CASSLIMRGGLRTDTQYF. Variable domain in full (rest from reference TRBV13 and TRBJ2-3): AAGVIQSPRHLIKEKRETATLKCYPIPRHDTVYWYQQGPGQDPQFLISFYEKMQSDKGSIPDRFSAQQFSDYHSELNMSSLELGDSALYFCASSLIMRGGLRTDTQYFGPGTRLTVL.

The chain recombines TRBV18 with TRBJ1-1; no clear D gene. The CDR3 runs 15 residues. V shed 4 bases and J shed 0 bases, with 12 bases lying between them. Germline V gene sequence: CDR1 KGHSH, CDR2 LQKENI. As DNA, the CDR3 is TGTGCCAGCTCACGATCCGGAGTCCTGAACACTGAAGCTTTCTTT. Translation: CASSRSGVLNTEAFF.

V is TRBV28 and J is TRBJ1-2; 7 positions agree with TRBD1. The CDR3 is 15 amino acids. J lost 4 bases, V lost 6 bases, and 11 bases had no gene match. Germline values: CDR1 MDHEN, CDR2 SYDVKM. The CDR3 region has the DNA TGTGCCAGCAGCCCTAGACAGGGAAGGGGCTATGGCTACACCTTC. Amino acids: CASSPRQGRGYGYTF.

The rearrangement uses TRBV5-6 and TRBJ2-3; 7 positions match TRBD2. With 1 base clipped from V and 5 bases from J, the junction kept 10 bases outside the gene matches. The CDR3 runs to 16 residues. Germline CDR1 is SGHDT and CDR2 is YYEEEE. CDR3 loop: CASSLRRRERLDTQYF. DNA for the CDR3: TGTGCCAGCAGCTTGCGGAGGCGGGAGAGGTTAGATACGCAGTATTTT.

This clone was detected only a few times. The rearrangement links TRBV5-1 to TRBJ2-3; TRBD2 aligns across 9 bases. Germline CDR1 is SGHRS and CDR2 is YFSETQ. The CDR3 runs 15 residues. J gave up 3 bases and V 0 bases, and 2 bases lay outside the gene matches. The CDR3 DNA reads TGCGCCAGCAGCTTGGGCGGGGGGGTTACAGATACGCAGTATTTT. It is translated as CASSLGGGVTDTQYF. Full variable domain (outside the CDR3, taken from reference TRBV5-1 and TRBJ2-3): KAGVTQTPRYLIKTRGQQVTLSCSPISGHRSVSWYQQTPGQGLQFLFEYFSETQRNKGNFPGRFSGRQFSNSRSEMNVSTLELGDSALYLCASSLGGGVTDTQYFGPGTRLTVL.

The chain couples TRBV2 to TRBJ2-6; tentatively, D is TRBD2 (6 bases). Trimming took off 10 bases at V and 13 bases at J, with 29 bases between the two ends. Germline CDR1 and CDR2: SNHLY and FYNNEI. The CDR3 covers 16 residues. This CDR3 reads CATRGGGDGFRGVLTF. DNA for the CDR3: TGTGCCACAAGGGGAGGAGGGGATGGATTTCGCGGGGTCCTGACTTTC.

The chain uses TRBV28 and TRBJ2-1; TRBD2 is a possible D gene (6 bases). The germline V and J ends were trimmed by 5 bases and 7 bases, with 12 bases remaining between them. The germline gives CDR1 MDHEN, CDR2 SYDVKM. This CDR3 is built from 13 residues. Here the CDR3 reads CASSGGLRNEQFF. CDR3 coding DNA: TGTGCCAGCAGTGGAGGACTAAGGAATGAGCAGTTCTTC.

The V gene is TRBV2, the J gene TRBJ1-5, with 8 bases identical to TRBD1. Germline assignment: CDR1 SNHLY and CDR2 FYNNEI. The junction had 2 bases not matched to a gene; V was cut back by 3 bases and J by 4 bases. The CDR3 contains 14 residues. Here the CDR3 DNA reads TGTGCCAGCAGTGACAGGGGGCGAAATCAGCCCCAGCATTTT. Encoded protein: CASSDRGRNQPQHF.

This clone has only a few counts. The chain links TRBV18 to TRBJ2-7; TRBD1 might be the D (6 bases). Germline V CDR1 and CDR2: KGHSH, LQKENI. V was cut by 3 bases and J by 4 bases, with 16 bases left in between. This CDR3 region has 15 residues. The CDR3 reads CASSPGARGRYEQYF. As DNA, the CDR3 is TGTGCCAGCTCACCTGGGGCCAGGGGCCGATACGAGCAGTACTTC.

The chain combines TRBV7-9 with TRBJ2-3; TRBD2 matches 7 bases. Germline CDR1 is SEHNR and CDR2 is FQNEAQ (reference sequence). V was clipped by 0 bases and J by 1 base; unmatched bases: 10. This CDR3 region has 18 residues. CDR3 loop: CASSLARLAAGGTDTQYF. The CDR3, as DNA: TGTGCCAGCAGCTTAGCCCGACTAGCTGCGGGGGGCACAGATACGCAGTATTTT.